This is a list of T cell receptor beta chains from one sample in a study of patients and donors after allogeneic stem cell transplantation. TCRdb reanalysed the RT-PCR reads using MiXCR and keeps one entry per CDR3 protein. The repertoire has almost 90,000 distinct CDR3 sequences, roughly 5.1% of them found once; the top ten carry about 3%. What was sequenced was blood, either unsorted or a sorted T cell fraction (not recorded which). The receptors stem from a human donor who was either an allogeneic HSCT recipient or a stem cell or donor lymphocyte infusion donor (not recorded which). It is not recorded whose cells these are; they may come from a transplant donor. CDR3s include the opening cysteine and the closing phenylalanine or tryptophan. A D gene is named only where the DNA matches it firmly. The size field is filled for only some rows; it gives once, few, many or a size class.

d_call	cdr3_length	clone_size	v_call	j_call	cdr3_aa	cdr3_nt
NA	16	many	TRBV20-1	TRBJ2-3	CSASARGATSTDTQYF	TGCAGTGCTAGTGCGCGGGGAGCCACTAGCACAGATACGCAGTATTTT
NA	14	many	TRBV9	TRBJ2-1	CASSVAPSMVEQFF	TGTGCCAGCAGCGTAGCACCGAGCATGGTTGAGCAGTTCTTC
NA	12	many	TRBV13	TRBJ2-7	CATSRASYEQYF	TGTGCCACCTCTCGGGCGTCTTACGAGCAGTACTTC
NA	13	few	TRBV6-1	TRBJ1-2	CASSPQSGGRPHF	TGTGCCAGCAGTCCCCAGTCCGGGGGGCGCCCCCACTTC
NA	13	many	TRBV10-1	TRBJ2-3	CASSEIFGDTQYF	TGCGCCAGCAGTGAGATTTTCGGAGATACGCAGTATTTT
NA	11	many	TRBV29-1	TRBJ2-1	CSALLGNEQFF	TGCAGCGCCCTTCTGGGCAATGAGCAGTTCTTC
NA	15	few	TRBV6-5	TRBJ1-2	CASSYEDPGAGGYTF	TGTGCCAGCAGTTATGAGGACCCAGGGGCGGGTGGCTACACCTTC
TRBD2	15	NA	TRBV20-1	TRBJ2-1	CSARDAAGVNDEQFF	TGCAGTGCTAGAGATGCGGCGGGAGTAAACGATGAGCAGTTCTTC
TRBD2	18	NA	TRBV4-1	TRBJ2-1	CASSQEAGVGGGYNEQFF	TGCGCCAGCAGCCAAGAAGCGGGAGTGGGCGGGGGGTACAATGAGCAGTTCTTC
TRBD1	15	many	TRBV12-3/TRBV12-4	TRBJ2-7	CASSLAGQGPHEQYF	TGTGCCAGCAGCCTCGCGGGACAGGGGCCCCACGAGCAGTACTTC
TRBD1	15	NA	TRBV9	TRBJ1-6	CASSKGTDSFGPLHF	TGTGCCAGCAGCAAAGGGACAGACTCTTTCGGACCCCTCCACTTT
NA	13	few	TRBV20-1	TRBJ2-3	CSARGGGADTQYF	TGCAGTGCGCGGGGTGGGGGAGCAGATACGCAGTATTTT
NA	15	many	TRBV20-1	TRBJ2-3	CSAPPREGGTDTQYF	TGCAGTGCGCCCCCCCGAGAGGGTGGTACAGATACGCAGTATTTT
NA	14	medium-sized	TRBV4-1	TRBJ2-7	CASSRGESAYEQYF	TGCGCCAGCAGCCGAGGGGAGTCTGCCTACGAGCAGTACTTC
TRBD2	14	many	TRBV6-2/TRBV6-3	TRBJ2-7	CASSLKRDSYEQYF	TGTGCCAGCAGTCTAAAGCGGGACTCCTACGAGCAGTACTTC
NA	16	few	TRBV20-1	TRBJ1-5	CSAPSAGRDSNQPQHF	TGCAGTGCTCCCTCCGCCGGACGGGATAGCAATCAGCCCCAGCATTTT
NA	13	many	TRBV5-1	TRBJ2-7	CASSPDLIYEQYF	TGCGCCAGCAGCCCCGATCTGATCTACGAGCAGTACTTC
NA	17	many	TRBV20-1	TRBJ2-3	CSAPQVVSSRGQDTQYF	TGCAGTGCTCCTCAGGTGGTGTCTAGCCGGGGCCAGGATACGCAGTATTTT
NA	14	NA	TRBV2	TRBJ2-1	CASSGSDSYNEQFF	TGTGCCAGCAGTGGTAGCGACTCCTACAATGAGCAGTTCTTC
NA	11	many	TRBV29-1	TRBJ2-2	CSVGGPGELFF	TGCAGCGTTGGAGGGCCCGGGGAGCTGTTTTTT
TRBD1	16	few	TRBV12-3/TRBV12-4	TRBJ1-5	CASSSHGQGAGQPQHF	TGTGCCAGCAGCTCACACGGACAGGGGGCAGGTCAGCCCCAGCATTTT
NA	14	many	TRBV6-1	TRBJ2-7	CASSEKLSNGEQYF	TGTGCCAGCAGTGAAAAGCTAAGTAACGGCGAGCAGTACTTC
NA	13	many	TRBV20-1	TRBJ2-1	CSAREPPRPEQFF	TGCAGTGCTAGAGAGCCCCCTAGGCCGGAGCAGTTCTTC
NA	16	NA	TRBV21-1	TRBJ1-1	CASSKEGRQGGSEAFF	TGTGCCAGCAGCAAAGAGGGGAGACAGGGGGGGTCTGAAGCTTTCTTT
NA	12	many	TRBV6-1	TRBJ1-2	CASRGDGYGYTF	TGTGCCAGCAGGGGGGACGGCTATGGCTACACCTTC
NA	15	NA	TRBV19	TRBJ1-2	CASSIGGPQRRGYTF	TGTGCCAGTAGTATAGGGGGACCTCAGAGGCGCGGCTACACCTTC
NA	14	many	TRBV5-6	TRBJ1-2	CASSLLGHDYGYTF	TGTGCCAGCAGCTTGTTGGGCCATGACTATGGCTACACCTTC
TRBD1	13	many	TRBV20-1	TRBJ1-5	CSAFTGGNQPQHF	TGCAGTGCTTTTACAGGGGGGAATCAGCCCCAGCATTTT
TRBD2	13	many	TRBV19	TRBJ2-1	CASIRGRANEQFF	TGTGCCAGTATTCGAGGGAGGGCGAATGAGCAGTTCTTC
NA	15	many	TRBV9	TRBJ1-4	CASSLRPATNEKLFF	TGTGCCAGCAGCTTGCGACCGGCAACTAATGAAAAACTGTTTTTT
NA	11	many	TRBV5-1	TRBJ2-2	CASSLAEELFF	TGCGCCAGCAGCTTGGCGGAGGAGCTGTTTTTT
NA	13	many	TRBV28	TRBJ1-2	CASSFGQNYGYTF	TGTGCCAGCAGTTTTGGACAGAACTATGGCTACACCTTC
TRBD2	14	many	TRBV4-2	TRBJ2-1	CASSQELAGDEQFF	TGTGCCAGCAGCCAAGAGCTAGCGGGGGATGAGCAGTTCTTC
NA	15	many	TRBV15	TRBJ2-3	CATRTPGRPTDTQYF	TGTGCCACCAGAACACCGGGACGCCCCACAGATACGCAGTATTTT
NA	15	many	TRBV7-3	TRBJ2-4	CASSPGRGAKNIQYF	TGTGCCAGCAGCCCCGGTCGCGGGGCCAAAAACATTCAGTACTTC
NA	12	many	TRBV30	TRBJ2-1	CAWSEPTARKFF	TGTGCCTGGAGTGAACCGACAGCCCGAAAGTTCTTC
NA	13	many	TRBV5-4	TRBJ2-1	CASSLVMDNEQFF	TGTGCCAGCAGCTTGGTGATGGACAATGAGCAGTTCTTC
NA	13	many	TRBV2	TRBJ2-7	CASSIRDGYEQYF	TGTGCCAGCAGCATCCGGGACGGCTACGAGCAGTACTTC
NA	12	many	TRBV7-9	TRBJ1-1	CASSQSPGEAFF	TGTGCCAGCAGCCAATCCCCGGGGGAAGCTTTCTTT